The 30 T cell receptor beta chains below come from one sample, sequenced in a study of post-analysis software for immune sequencing data (dated by TCRdb to the mid-2010s). Library preparation was by PCR. The sequencer was an Illumina HiSeq 2500. To reduce PCR and sequencing biases, unique molecular identifiers were incorporated into the TCR beta cDNA libraries. The public reads were quality trimmed at Q25 with fastp and then assembled into clones with MiXCR by TCRdb, keeping productive beta chains. When rows share a CDR3 protein, they turn into one entry using the most common DNA and genes. This sample holds about 160,000 distinct CDR3 sequences; 36% were observed only once. Over 25% of the sample belongs to the ten largest clones. Sample time point, as interpreted from the label and publication: second blood draw from one MS patient after hematopoietic stem cell transplantation. The sequencing here drew on blood, taken after autologous hematopoietic stem cell transplantation. The receptors were gathered from a girl aged 10 to 17 with multiple sclerosis. Donor details come from another sample of the same person, matched by shared clones.

The chain has TRBV30 and TRBJ2-1; TRBD1 matches 7 bases. Germline V gene data show CDR1 as GTSNPN and CDR2 as SVGIG (reference sequence). J gave up 0 bases and V 4 bases, and 6 bases lay outside the gene matches. The CDR3 has 15 residues. The CDR3 protein is CAWNRQGASYNEQFF. CDR3 bases: TGTGCCTGGAACCGACAGGGCGCCTCCTACAATGAGCAGTTCTTC.

V is TRBV30 and J is TRBJ2-7; D is uncertain. CDR3 size: 12 residues. The germline CDR1 and CDR2 sequences are GTSNPN and SVGIG (reference sequence). The V and J ends lost 0 bases and 3 bases respectively, with 6 bases between them. The CDR3 here is CAWSVGNYEQYF. Written as DNA, the CDR3 is TGTGCCTGGAGTGTAGGGAACTACGAGCAGTACTTC.

This chain connects TRBV5-1 to TRBJ2-3; D ambiguous. The CDR3 extends over 12 amino acids. V was cut by 2 bases and J by 4 bases, with 5 bases left in between. Germline V lookup: CDR1 SGHRS, CDR2 YFSETQ. The CDR3 sequence is CASSFFSDTQYF. As DNA, the CDR3 is TGCGCCAGCAGCTTCTTCTCAGATACGCAGTATTTT.

This clonotype was detected a few times. The chain carries TRBV11-2 and TRBJ2-5; 7 bases agree with TRBD2. In germline, CDR1 is SGHAT, CDR2 FQNNGV. With V trimmed by 2 bases and J by 2 bases, 14 bases remained unmatched. The length of the CDR3 is 18 residues. CDR3 loop: CASSLNWEGLAPQETQYF. The CDR3, as DNA: TGTGCCAGCAGCTTAAATTGGGAGGGGTTAGCGCCGCAAGAGACCCAGTACTTC.

This clonotype was counted at least ten times. Here the CDR3 reads CASSRSGREGHNEQFF. The CDR3 bases are TGTGCCAGCAGCCGATCAGGACGGGAGGGCCACAATGAGCAGTTCTTC. The chain uses TRBV7-9 and TRBJ2-1, with 8 bases that match TRBD2. V shed 5 bases, J shed 5 bases, and the junction held 11 bases outside the gene matches. This CDR3 has 16 amino acids. Per germline, CDR1 SEHNR and CDR2 FQNEAQ (reference sequence).

The chain links TRBV20-1 to TRBJ2-7, with 8 bases matching TRBD2. The V gene's germline CDR1 is DFQATT and CDR2 SNEGSKA (reference sequence). Germline trimming cut 3 bases from V and 3 bases from J; bases unmatched to any gene: 7. The CDR3 spans 14 residues. CDR3 loop: CSARTSGSSYEQYF. The DNA for the CDR3 is TGCAGTGCTAGGACCAGCGGGAGTAGCTACGAGCAGTACTTC.

Notes on this clonotype: Because it lacks the conserved phenylalanine or tryptophan at the end, this CDR3 is likely a read error. The chain couples TRBV5-1 to TRBJ1-5; D is unclear. CDR1 is SGHRS and CDR2 is YFSETQ in the germline V gene. The V end lost 0 bases, the J end lost 4 bases, and 5 bases lay between the germline ends. The CDR3 extends over 13 amino acids. CDR3 sequence reads: CASSLDTNQPQHL. The DNA for the CDR3 is TGCGCCAGCAGCTTGGACACTAATCAGCCCCAGCATTTA.

This clonotype came up a few times. In DNA form, the CDR3 reads TGTGCCAGCACTGTTTGGGCAGGGAAGGGCAATGAGCAGTTCTTC. Amino acids: CASTVWAGKGNEQFF. The chain couples TRBV7-2 to TRBJ2-1; D perhaps matches TRBD1 (5 bases). The CDR3 is 15 residues long. Germline V lookup: CDR1 SGHTA, CDR2 FQGNSA. Trimming pared 7 bases from V and 6 bases from J, leaving 19 bases between.

A few counts support this clonotype. This chain links TRBV4-1 with TRBJ1-1, with D possibly matching TRBD1 (6 bases). Trimming removed 5 bases from V and 1 base from J, with 14 bases in between. CDR3 length: 15 amino acids. In germline, CDR1 is MGHRA, CDR2 YSYEKL. The CDR3: CASSWGPGANTEAFF. Here the CDR3 DNA reads TGCGCCAGCAGCTGGGGGCCAGGGGCGAACACTGAAGCTTTCTTT.

This sequence joins TRBV25-1 and TRBJ2-5; D uncertain. This CDR3 contains 12 residues. With 7 bases removed from V and 4 bases from J, the gap between germline ends came to 10 bases. Germline assignment: CDR1 MGHDK and CDR2 SYGVNS. The CDR3 DNA is TGTGCCAGCACCTCCATAGCAGAGACCCAGTACTTC. The encoded protein is CASTSIAETQYF.

The rearrangement uses TRBV5-1 and TRBJ2-7; either TRBD1 or TRBD2 may fit D (5 bases each). The germline V gene has CDR1 SGHRS and CDR2 YFSETQ. The V gene lost 4 bases and the J gene lost 4 bases, with 21 bases spanning the gap. The CDR3 runs to 16 residues. The CDR3 spells CASSLSPGTATYEQYF. CDR3 DNA sequence: TGCGCCAGCAGCCTATCCCCCGGGACGGCAACTTACGAGCAGTACTTC.

The CDR3 spells CASSRGQGLLGYTF. The CDR3 nucleotides are TGTGCCAGCAGCCGGGGGCAGGGGTTATTGGGCTACACCTTC. The V gene is TRBV12-3 or TRBV12-4, the J gene TRBJ1-2; D perhaps matches TRBD1 (6 bases). V lost 6 bases, J lost 8 bases, and 19 bases lay in between. The CDR3 contains 14 residues.

V gene TRBV5-1 combines with J gene TRBJ2-5; a weak D match, TRBD1 (7 bases). V lost 7 bases, J lost 5 bases, and 27 bases lay in between. CDR3 length: 17 amino acids. Germline loops: CDR1 SGHRS, CDR2 YFSETQ. CDR3 amino acids: CASFIGLGGTGDETQYF. The CDR3 coding sequence is TGCGCCAGCTTCATCGGCTTGGGGGGTACAGGGGATGAGACCCAGTACTTC.

V and J are TRBV28 and TRBJ2-7, with a tentative D call TRBD1 (6 bases). The DNA end favors TRBJ2-5, so the J call may be wrong. The germline CDR1 and CDR2 sequences are MDHEN and SYDVKM. This CDR3 is 14 amino acids long. The CDR3 loop reads CASSLSQGPGTQYF. The CDR3 DNA is TGTGCCAGCAGTTTAAGTCAGGGGCCGGGGACCCAGTACTTC.

This clonotype was observed at least ten times. The chain recombines TRBV7-2 with TRBJ2-1, with 9 nucleotides matching TRBD2. From germline, CDR1 is SGHTA and CDR2 FQGNSA. The CDR3 runs 17 residues. Trimming removed 2 bases from V and 6 bases from J; junction bases left unmatched: 11. The CDR3 DNA sequence: TGTGCCAGCAGCTTAATTTCCGGCGGGAGGGCCTCCAATGAGCAGTTCTTC. This encodes CASSLISGGRASNEQFF.

The rearrangement links TRBV7-2 to TRBJ2-3; 9 bases line up with TRBD2. The germline CDR1 and CDR2 sequences are SGHTA and FQGNSA. This CDR3 has 15 amino acids. V was pared by 5 bases and J by 6 bases, with 9 bases of the junction left unmatched. CDR3 region: CASSTSGGLTDTQYF. As DNA, the CDR3 is TGTGCCAGCAGCACCAGCGGGGGGTTAACCGATACGCAGTATTTT.

The V call is TRBV5-1, the J call TRBJ2-1; D possibly uses TRBD1 or TRBD2 (5 bases each). The end of the DNA aligns better with TRBJ2-7, so the J call may be wrong. The germline V gene has CDR1 SGHRS and CDR2 YFSETQ. The CDR3 has 15 amino acids. CDR3 DNA sequence: TGCGCCAGCAGCTTGGCCTTTGGGGGATACAATGAGCAGTACTTC. Translating it yields CASSLAFGGYNEQYF.

V is TRBV7-9 and J is TRBJ2-1; 9 bases line up with TRBD2. The ends lost 5 bases at V and 6 bases at J; junction bases unmatched: 8. The CDR3 consists of 15 residues. Per germline, CDR1 SEHNR and CDR2 FQNEAQ (reference sequence). As DNA, the CDR3 is TGTGCCAGCAGCGCAAGCGGGAGGTGGGGCAATGAGCAGTTCTTC. Translating it yields CASSASGRWGNEQFF.

This chain connects TRBV7-2 to TRBJ2-7; 7 bases are shared with TRBD2. Per the germline V gene, CDR1 is SGHTA and CDR2 is FQGNSA. V was pared by 4 bases and J by 0 bases, with 3 bases of the junction left unmatched. This CDR3 has 14 amino acids. The CDR3 coding sequence is TGTGCCAGCAGCTGGGGGGGGGGCTCCTACGAGCAGTACTTC. Its translation is CASSWGGGSYEQYF.

This clonotype showed up just a few times. The rearrangement uses TRBV27 and TRBJ2-7; tentatively, D is TRBD2 (6 bases). Trimming left V 6 bases short and J 0 bases short, with 9 bases between. CDR3 length equals 13 residues. Germline V gene data show CDR1 as MNHEY and CDR2 as SMNVEV (reference sequence). The CDR3 spells CASRASDSYEQYF. CDR3 bases: TGTGCCAGCAGGGCTAGCGACTCCTACGAGCAGTACTTC.

This clonotype has just a few counts. This chain joins TRBV27 and TRBJ2-7; D is perhaps TRBD2 (5 bases). The CDR3 contains 13 residues. Per the germline V gene, CDR1 is MNHEY and CDR2 is SMNVEV (reference sequence). Trimming pared 2 bases from V and 5 bases from J, leaving 10 bases between. As DNA, the CDR3 is TGTGCCAGCAGTTTAGGGTCGGGGAACGAGCAGTACTTC. Translating it yields CASSLGSGNEQYF.

The chain recombines TRBV12-3 or TRBV12-4 with TRBJ2-1; 13 bases match TRBD2. The CDR3 covers 16 residues. The junction had 7 bases not matched to a gene; V was cut back by 7 bases and J by 4 bases. In DNA, the CDR3 is TGTGCCAGCACCTGGGGACTAGCGGGACCTTACAATGAGCAGTTCTTC. It is translated as CASTWGLAGPYNEQFF.

This chain connects TRBV7-2 to TRBJ2-7; no definite D call. The CDR3 consists of 14 residues. Germline assignment: CDR1 SGHTA and CDR2 FQGNSA. V gave up 0 bases and J gave up 6 bases, with 12 bases separating them. DNA for the CDR3: TGTGCCAGCAGCTTAGCCACAGCCTCGGCCGAGCAGTACTTC. This translates into CASSLATASAEQYF.

This chain joins TRBV7-6 and TRBJ2-7; 7 bases are shared with TRBD2. CDR1 and CDR2 (germline): SGHVS, FNYEAQ. Trimming removed 7 bases from V and 6 bases from J; junction bases left unmatched: 15. The CDR3 covers 15 residues. CDR3 sequence: CASNSKSGTFGEQYF. The CDR3 bases are TGTGCCAGCAACTCTAAAAGCGGGACCTTCGGCGAGCAGTACTTC.

The chain joins TRBV30 to TRBJ2-5, with D possibly matching TRBD1 (6 bases). V shed 4 bases and J shed 4 bases, with 13 bases lying between them. Germline-derived CDR1 and CDR2 are GTSNPN and SVGIG (reference sequence). The length of the CDR3 is 13 residues. CDR3 DNA: TGTGCCTGGACAACAGGGCCGGCAGAGACCCAGTACTTC. Its translation: CAWTTGPAETQYF.

The chain employs TRBV6-2 or TRBV6-3 and TRBJ1-2; no clear D. The CDR3 has 13 amino acids. CDR1 and CDR2 from the germline V gene are MNHEY and SVGEGT. V lost 2 bases and J lost 3, with 7 bases in between. CDR3 loop: CASSYGSYYGYTF. The CDR3 bases are TGTGCCAGCAGTTACGGATCTTACTATGGCTACACCTTC.

The gene calls are TRBV27 and TRBJ2-2, with 10 bases matching TRBD1. Unmatched junction bases numbered 7, after V lost 6 bases and J lost 6 bases. CDR3 length equals 15 residues. In germline, CDR1 is MNHEY, CDR2 SMNVEV (reference sequence). The CDR3 nucleotides read TGTGCCAGCAGCCCGGGACAGGGGATTCCCGGGGAGCTGTTTTTT. Translated, it gives CASSPGQGIPGELFF.

This chain joins TRBV30 and TRBJ1-4, with 7 nucleotides matching TRBD1. Germline values: CDR1 GTSNPN, CDR2 SVGIG (reference sequence). Unmatched junction bases numbered 3, after V lost 4 bases and J lost 7 bases. CDR3 length equals 12 residues. This chain's CDR3 is CAWKGASEKLFF. In nucleotides, the CDR3 is TGTGCCTGGAAGGGGGCCAGTGAAAAACTGTTTTTT.

This clonotype occurred a few times. The V gene is TRBV20-1, the J gene TRBJ2-3; D ambiguous. V dropped 1 base and J dropped 3 bases, with 2 bases sitting between them. The CDR3 is made up of 11 amino acids. The V gene's germline CDR1 is DFQATT and CDR2 SNEGSKA (reference sequence). CDR3 loop: CSARATDTQYF. The CDR3 nucleotides read TGCAGTGCTAGAGCGACAGATACGCAGTATTTT.

This chain joins TRBV20-1 and TRBJ1-2, with TRBD1 as a possible D gene (5 bases). The CDR3 runs 13 residues. Between the trimmed V and J ends, which lost 7 bases and 1 base, there was a span of 13 bases. Germline-derived CDR1 and CDR2 are DFQATT and SNEGSKA (reference sequence). Here the CDR3 DNA reads TGCAGTGTGGGCGACGGGGGTAACTATGGCTACACCTTC. Encoded protein: CSVGDGGNYGYTF.